This TCR beta chain emerged from a study of blood T cell repertoires in COVID-19. Study information: Sites across the United States, Italy and Spain contributed samples from acute and convalescent COVID-19. T cells, B-cell-depleted T cells, or PBMCs supplied cDNA or gDNA.

Study processing details: Scientists estimated how many nucleated cells there were by amplifying reference gene primers. Here immunoSEQ multiplex PCR was the method, and the copy in TCRdb shows in-frame clones only, minus some. V, J and clone size derive from that table, while D and trimming were established from the DNA sequence. This repertoire shows approximately 90,000 clones, 85% to 90% found once; its top ten account for 3.8%. CDR1 MNHEY and CDR2 SMNVEV come from the germline V gene (reference sequence). The CDR3 loop spans 16 amino acids. J lost 0 bases, V lost 5 bases, and 10 bases had no gene match. The sample holds a few counts of this clone.

The J gene is TRBJ2-7, the V gene TRBV27; TRBD1 matches 7 bases. The source of this sequence is a man between 60 and 75 years old with acute or convalescent COVID-19. Specimen: peripheral blood. The CDR3 sequence: CASSLFRTGYSYEQYF. The CDR3 region has the DNA TGTGCCAGCAGTCTATTCCGGACAGGATACTCCTACGAGCAGTACTTC.